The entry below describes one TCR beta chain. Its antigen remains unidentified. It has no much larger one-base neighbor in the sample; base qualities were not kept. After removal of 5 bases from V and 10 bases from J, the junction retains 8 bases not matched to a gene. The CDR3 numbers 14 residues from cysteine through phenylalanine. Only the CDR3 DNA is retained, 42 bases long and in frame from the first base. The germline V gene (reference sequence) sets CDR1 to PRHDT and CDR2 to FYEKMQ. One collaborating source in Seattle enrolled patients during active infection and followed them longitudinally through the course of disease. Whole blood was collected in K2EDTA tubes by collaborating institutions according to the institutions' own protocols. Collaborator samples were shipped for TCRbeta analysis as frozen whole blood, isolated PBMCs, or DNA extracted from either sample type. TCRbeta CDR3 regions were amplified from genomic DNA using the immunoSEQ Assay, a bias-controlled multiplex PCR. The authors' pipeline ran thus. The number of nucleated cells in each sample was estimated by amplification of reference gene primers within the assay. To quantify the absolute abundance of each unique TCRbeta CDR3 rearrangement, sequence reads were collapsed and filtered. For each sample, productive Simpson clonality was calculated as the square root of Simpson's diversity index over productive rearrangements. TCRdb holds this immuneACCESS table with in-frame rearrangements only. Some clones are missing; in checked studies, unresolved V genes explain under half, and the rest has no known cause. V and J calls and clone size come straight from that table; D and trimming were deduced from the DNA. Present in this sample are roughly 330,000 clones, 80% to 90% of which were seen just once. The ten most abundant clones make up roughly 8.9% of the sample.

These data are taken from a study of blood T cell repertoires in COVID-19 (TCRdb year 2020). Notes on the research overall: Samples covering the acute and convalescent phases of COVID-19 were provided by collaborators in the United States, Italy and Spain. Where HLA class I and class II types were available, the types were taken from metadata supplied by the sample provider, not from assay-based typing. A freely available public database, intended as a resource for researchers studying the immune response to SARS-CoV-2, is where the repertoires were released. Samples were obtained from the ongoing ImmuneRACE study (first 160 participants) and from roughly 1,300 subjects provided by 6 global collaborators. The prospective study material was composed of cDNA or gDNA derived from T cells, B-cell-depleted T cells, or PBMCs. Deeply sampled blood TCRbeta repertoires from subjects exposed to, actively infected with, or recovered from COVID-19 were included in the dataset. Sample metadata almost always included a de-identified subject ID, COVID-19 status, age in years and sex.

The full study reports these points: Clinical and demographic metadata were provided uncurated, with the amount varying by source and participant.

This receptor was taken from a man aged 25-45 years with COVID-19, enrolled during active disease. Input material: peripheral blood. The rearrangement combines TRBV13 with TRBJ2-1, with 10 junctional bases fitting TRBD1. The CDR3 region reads CASSLPDRGAEQFF. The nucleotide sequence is TGTGCCAGCAGCCTACCGGACAGGGGGGCGGAGCAGTTCTTC.